Sequencing of this T cell receptor (beta chain) was carried out in a study of blood T cell repertoires in COVID-19. Overall study context: Specimens from acute and convalescent COVID-19 originated in the United States, Italy and Spain.

Per germline, CDR1 ENHRY and CDR2 SYGVKD. The CDR3 loop spans 15 amino acids. The ends were cut back, 2 bases at V and 3 bases at J, with 14 bases in the middle. The assay was immunoSEQ multiplex PCR, and TCRdb's table has in-frame clones only and misses some. The data contain approximately 250,000 clones, approximately 90% of them singletons. Living in about two dozen US areas, the participants were between roughly 18 and 95 years of age. Which cohort a participant joined came from the clinical history participants gave. During the 2 weeks before they entered the study, exposed participants had met someone with a PCR-confirmed or clinician-diagnosed COVID-19 case.

V is TRBV10-3 and J is TRBJ2-7; perhaps TRBD2 as D (6 bases). The receptor was isolated from a man between 40 and 49 years old who had been exposed to COVID-19. What was sequenced was PBMCs or T cells enriched from blood (not recorded which). CDR3 protein: CAISETSLTYYEQYF. In DNA, the CDR3 is TGTGCCATCAGTGAGACTAGCCTCACCTACTACGAGCAGTACTTC.